This TCR beta chain was recovered during a study of graft-versus-host responses after intestinal transplantation. Looking at the study overall: Those transplanted obtained multivisceral, liver-intestinal, or isolated intestinal grafts. Recipients uniformly received anti-thymocyte globulin induction, followed by tacrolimus and steroids for roughly three years.

V dropped 3 bases and J dropped 3 bases, with 13 bases sitting between them. Germline V gives CDR1 SGHRS, CDR2 YFSETQ. The CDR3 is 15 amino acids. Comment on this clone: What it binds is unknown.

Sequencing was performed with immunoSEQ multiplex PCR; in TCRdb, only in-frame clones are kept and a portion is missing. The sample records 77,000 or so clones, roughly 90% being singletons. Whole-study findings and limits: Graft-versus-host to host-versus-graft clonal ratios in allografts were high in patients with graft-donor T cell macrochimerism. Detection of GvH clones occurred in recipient marrow, and some had their first appearance in ileum or blood.

The source material was PBMCs, sampled 98 days after intestinal transplantation. The receptor's source is a human patient who received an intestinal transplant, so some T cells may come from the graft donor. The chain uses TRBV5-1 and TRBJ2-4; TRBD2 is a possible D gene (6 bases). The CDR3 region has the DNA TGCGCCAGCAGCTCTGGGACTCTGGGCAAAAACATTCAGTACTTC. This sequence encodes CASSSGTLGKNIQYF.